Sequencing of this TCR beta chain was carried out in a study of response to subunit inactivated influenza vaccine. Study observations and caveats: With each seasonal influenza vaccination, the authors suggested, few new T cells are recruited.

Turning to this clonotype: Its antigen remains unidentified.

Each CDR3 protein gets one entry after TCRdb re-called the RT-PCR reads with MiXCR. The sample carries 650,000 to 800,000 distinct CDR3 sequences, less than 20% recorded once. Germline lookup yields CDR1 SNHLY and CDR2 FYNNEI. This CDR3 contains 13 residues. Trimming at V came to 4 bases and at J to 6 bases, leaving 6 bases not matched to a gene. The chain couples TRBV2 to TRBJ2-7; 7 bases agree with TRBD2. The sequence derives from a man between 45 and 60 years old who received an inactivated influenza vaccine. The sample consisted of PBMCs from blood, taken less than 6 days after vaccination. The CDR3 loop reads CASSGAGVSEQYF. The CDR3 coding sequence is TGTGCCAGCAGTGGGGCGGGGGTGTCCGAGCAGTACTTC.